A selection of T cell receptor beta chains follows, all from one sample in a study of T cell responses to AZD1222 COVID-19 vaccine. The protocol was immunoSEQ multiplex PCR, while the TCRdb copy is restricted to in-frame clones and leaves out a portion. This repertoire shows around 220,000 clones, roughly 94% found once; its top ten account for around 1.7%. The material sequenced was peripheral blood, taken 28 days after the second dose of the MenACWY control vaccine. The receptors here all came from an adult who received the MenACWY meningococcal vaccine as a control. Each CDR3 is given with its conserved first and last residue.

v_gene: TRBV19
j_gene: TRBJ2-2
CDR3aa: CASSMNRAWGELFF

v_gene: TRBV6-5
j_gene: TRBJ2-1
CDR3aa: CASSYLGAGNEQFF

v_gene: TRBV5-1
j_gene: TRBJ1-1
CDR3aa: CASSSDYRENTEAFF

v_gene: TRBV30
j_gene: TRBJ1-2
CDR3aa: CAWSLTSGSGYTF

v_gene: TRBV3-1/TRBV3-2
j_gene: TRBJ1-4
CDR3aa: CASSRGTMENEKLFF

v_gene: TRBV28
j_gene: TRBJ2-7
CDR3aa: CASSSRDGSYEQYF

v_gene: TRBV7-2
j_gene: TRBJ2-3
CDR3aa: CASSSPSGRGTDTQYF

v_gene: TRBV27
j_gene: TRBJ1-2
CDR3aa: CASTTGGLEGYTF

v_gene: TRBV20-1
j_gene: TRBJ1-1
CDR3aa: CSARVGAEAFF

v_gene: TRBV2
j_gene: TRBJ1-3
CDR3aa: CASSRNSGNTIYF

v_gene: TRBV6-5
j_gene: TRBJ2-2
CDR3aa: CASRRRQSNTGELFF

v_gene: TRBV9
j_gene: TRBJ2-3
CDR3aa: CASSHTPRLAESTDTQYF

v_gene: TRBV29-1
j_gene: TRBJ1-3
CDR3aa: CSASPGDLAGNTIYF

v_gene: TRBV6-5
j_gene: TRBJ2-2
CDR3aa: CASSYENTGELFF

v_gene: TRBV5-4
j_gene: TRBJ2-2
CDR3aa: CASSAWDRSTGELFF

v_gene: TRBV7-3
j_gene: TRBJ1-5
CDR3aa: CASSLSRNQPQHF

v_gene: TRBV27
j_gene: TRBJ2-7
CDR3aa: CASAYEAGGAYEQYF

v_gene: TRBV28
j_gene: TRBJ2-5
CDR3aa: CASSLRNSRGGQETQYF

v_gene: TRBV19
j_gene: TRBJ1-5
CDR3aa: CASSITQNQPQHF

v_gene: TRBV30
j_gene: TRBJ2-3
CDR3aa: CALAWAEGSDTQYF

v_gene: TRBV18
j_gene: TRBJ2-7
CDR3aa: CASSPPVIDRLTYEQYF

v_gene: TRBV25-1
j_gene: TRBJ1-6
CDR3aa: CASSGRTGTGFNSPLHF

v_gene: TRBV2
j_gene: TRBJ1-4
CDR3aa: CASSDGWANEKLFF

v_gene: TRBV7-9
j_gene: TRBJ2-3
CDR3aa: CASSTPYSGRNTQYF

v_gene: TRBV2
j_gene: TRBJ1-1
CDR3aa: CASRWDRVNTEAFF

v_gene: TRBV7-2
j_gene: TRBJ2-5
CDR3aa: CASSYRVAETQYF

v_gene: TRBV24-1
j_gene: TRBJ2-3
CDR3aa: CATSGWDLGQYF

v_gene: TRBV7-9
j_gene: TRBJ1-6
CDR3aa: CASSLAPGGLSPLHF